A selection of T cell receptor beta chains follows, all from one sample in a study of blood T cell repertoires in COVID-19. TCRdb's table, derived via immunoSEQ multiplex PCR, lists solely in-frame clones and lacks some. The table has some 100,000 clones, 85% to 90% seen once. Sequenced: peripheral blood. The receptors derive from a woman in her 70s with acute or convalescent COVID-19. CDR3s include the opening cysteine and the closing phenylalanine or tryptophan. The D gene is left open where the match is weak. The size entry is marked missing in some rows and otherwise reads once, few, many or a size class.

D	V	size	J	CDR3	DNA
TRBD2	TRBV30	NA	TRBJ2-3	CAWSRGSGKTDTQYF	TGTGCCTGGAGTCGCGGTAGCGGGAAAACAGATACGCAGTATTTT
NA	TRBV7-2	NA	TRBJ2-1	CASSLQGINEQFF	TGTGCCAGCAGCTTACAGGGGATCAATGAGCAGTTCTTC
TRBD1	TRBV7-3	NA	TRBJ2-7	CASSLGQGNEQYF	TGTGCCAGCAGCTTAGGACAGGGCAACGAGCAGTACTTC
TRBD2	TRBV24-1	NA	TRBJ2-3	CATSEGTSGRTGTDTQYF	TGTGCCACCAGTGAGGGGACTAGCGGGAGGACCGGCACAGATACGCAGTATTTT
TRBD1	TRBV7-9	few	TRBJ1-6	CASSFGDPGQFNSPLHF	TGTGCCAGCAGCTTCGGGGATCCGGGACAGTTTAATTCACCCCTCCACTTT
NA	TRBV12-3/TRBV12-4	NA	TRBJ1-6	CASSSRGNSPLHF	TGTGCCAGCAGTTCGAGGGGGAATTCACCCCTCCACTTT
NA	TRBV6-6	NA	TRBJ1-5	CASSYGSLVGNQPQHF	TGTGCCAGCAGTTATGGGAGTCTGGTGGGGAATCAGCCCCAGCATTTT
TRBD1	TRBV19	NA	TRBJ1-5	CASRGQGLSNQPQHF	TGTGCCAGTAGGGGACAGGGGCTGAGCAATCAGCCCCAGCATTTT
NA	TRBV5-5	NA	TRBJ2-7	CASSLADSEQYF	TGTGCCAGCAGCTTGGCGGACAGCGAGCAGTACTTC
TRBD1	TRBV2	once	TRBJ1-1	CASSEAGTGVTEAFF	TGTGCCAGCAGTGAAGCCGGGACAGGGGTCACTGAAGCTTTCTTT
NA	TRBV5-1	once	TRBJ2-2	CASSLAGHPTGELFF	TGCGCCAGCAGCTTGGCAGGACATCCAACCGGGGAGCTGTTTTTT
NA	TRBV7-3	NA	TRBJ2-5	CASSLTGLFAETQYF	TGTGCCAGCAGCTTAACTGGACTATTCGCGGAGACCCAGTACTTC
TRBD1	TRBV10-3	NA	TRBJ2-1	CAISDGTGTYNEQFF	TGTGCCATCAGTGACGGGACAGGCACGTACAATGAGCAGTTCTTC
TRBD2	TRBV5-4	few	TRBJ2-7	CASSNGLAGSSYEQYF	TGTGCCAGCAGCAACGGACTAGCGGGGTCCTCCTACGAGCAGTACTTC
NA	TRBV19	NA	TRBJ1-1	CASWTAETEAFF	TGTGCCAGTTGGACAGCCGAGACTGAAGCTTTCTTT
NA	TRBV5-6	NA	TRBJ2-3	CASSPGVKGGTDTQYF	TGTGCCAGCAGCCCCGGGGTGAAGGGAGGCACAGATACGCAGTATTTT
TRBD1	TRBV2	NA	TRBJ2-1	CASKNHGQGVFQQFF	TGTGCCAGCAAAAACCATGGACAGGGGGTCTTTCAGCAGTTCTTC
NA	TRBV19	NA	TRBJ2-6	CASRGGGFSGANVLTF	TGTGCCAGTAGAGGGGGAGGGTTTAGTGGGGCCAACGTCCTGACTTTC
TRBD2	TRBV19	NA	TRBJ2-1	CASSIRLAEWSSYNEQFF	TGTGCCAGTAGTATCCGACTAGCGGAGTGGAGCTCCTACAATGAGCAGTTCTTC
TRBD2	TRBV2	NA	TRBJ2-5	CASTLRLAEETQYF	TGTGCCAGCACCCTACGTCTAGCGGAAGAGACCCAGTACTTC
TRBD2	TRBV11-2	NA	TRBJ2-7	CASSPSPRLAGTSEQYF	TGTGCCAGCAGCCCTTCCCCTCGACTAGCGGGAACGAGCGAGCAGTACTTC
NA	TRBV18	NA	TRBJ1-1	CASSPTRVAEAFF	TGTGCCAGCTCACCAACCAGGGTGGCTGAAGCTTTCTTT
NA	TRBV7-9	NA	TRBJ1-4	CASSLLGGKTEKLFF	TGTGCCAGCAGCTTATTGGGGGGAAAGACGGAAAAACTGTTTTTT
NA	TRBV15	NA	TRBJ2-3	CATSRAVVSKNTDTQYF	TGTGCCACCAGCAGAGCGGTCGTCTCGAAAAACACAGATACGCAGTATTTT
TRBD2	TRBV2	NA	TRBJ2-2	CASTRATSGIPQELFF	TGTGCCAGCACAAGGGCGACTAGCGGGATACCGCAGGAGCTGTTTTTT
NA	TRBV14	NA	TRBJ1-6	CASSQDIRQSPSPLHF	TGTGCCAGCAGCCAAGATATTAGACAGTCCCCTTCACCCCTCCACTTT
TRBD2	TRBV3-1/TRBV3-2	NA	TRBJ2-3	CASSLTSGRDTDTQYF	TGTGCCAGCAGCCTGACTAGCGGGAGAGACACAGATACGCAGTATTTT
TRBD2	TRBV19	once	TRBJ2-1	CASSIGWRGWDNEQFF	TGTGCCAGTAGTATAGGCTGGCGGGGGTGGGACAATGAGCAGTTCTTC
TRBD1	TRBV6-1	NA	TRBJ2-5	CASSDGTGKETQYF	TGTGCCAGCAGTGACGGGACAGGGAAGGAGACCCAGTACTTC
NA	TRBV11-2	NA	TRBJ2-5	CASSLGGIAETQYF	TGTGCCAGCAGCTTAGGCGGCATCGCGGAGACCCAGTACTTC
TRBD2	TRBV11-2	NA	TRBJ2-7	CASSAGLAASYEQYF	TGTGCCAGCAGCGCAGGACTAGCGGCATCCTACGAGCAGTACTTC
NA	TRBV9	once	TRBJ1-2	CASSVDPRREGYTF	TGTGCCAGCAGCGTAGACCCGCGCCGTGAGGGCTACACCTTC
TRBD1	TRBV7-9	NA	TRBJ2-1	CASRATPGQGVHNEQFF	TGTGCCAGCAGAGCTACTCCGGGACAGGGAGTCCACAATGAGCAGTTCTTC
TRBD2	TRBV28	NA	TRBJ2-1	CASSFLRTSGANEQFF	TGTGCCAGCAGTTTCCTTCGGACTAGCGGGGCTAATGAGCAGTTCTTC
NA	TRBV5-1	NA	TRBJ2-5	CASRLEGGAAQETQYF	TGCGCCAGCAGACTCGAAGGTGGGGCAGCCCAAGAGACCCAGTACTTC
TRBD1	TRBV6-6	NA	TRBJ2-7	CASSLSGTASYEQYF	TGTGCCAGCAGCCTCTCGGGGACAGCCTCCTACGAGCAGTACTTC
TRBD2	TRBV5-1	NA	TRBJ2-1	CASKLSSGSNEQFF	TGCGCCAGCAAATTATCTAGCGGGAGTAATGAGCAGTTCTTC